This T cell receptor (beta chain) was obtained from a study of CD8 T cells in ankylosing spondylitis. Points from the study as a whole: Blood of patients with ankylosing spondylitis appeared to be characterized by a TCR beta motif of several highly homologous variants. Reports say disease-linked clones showed up significantly more in matched ankylosing spondylitis synovial fluid.

Construction of TCR beta libraries was performed using quantitative 5'-RACE with molecular barcodes. TCRdb reprocessed the 5' RACE reads with MiXCR, giving one entry per CDR3 protein. Here the sample spans some 140,000 distinct CDR3 sequences, approximately 9.2% being singletons. The CDR3 is 16 residues long. V trimming: 2 bases; J trimming: 2 bases; junction bases outside the gene matches: 6. The V gene's germline CDR1 is MNHEY and CDR2 SVGEGT. Many counts were recorded for this clonotype. Its matching antigen is unknown. The source material was synovial fluid, either unsorted or a sorted T cell fraction (not recorded which). This chain connects TRBV6-2 or TRBV6-3 to TRBJ2-7; TRBD2 matches at 10 bases. This receptor was identified in a male donor with ankylosing spondylitis. The CDR3 protein is CASSYLTSGVTYEQYF. The CDR3 region has the DNA TGTGCCAGCAGTTACCTAACTAGCGGGGTTACCTACGAGCAGTACTTC.